This T cell receptor beta chain was sequenced for a study of CD4 T cells in relation to SARS-CoV-2 and coronaviruses. Study details: TCR beta CDR3s were sequenced after 10-day antigen culture of PBMCs. The restricting HLA molecule for shared crossreactive spike epitopes was mapped. Broader study findings: No crossreactivity against non-spike viral proteins was tested here.

The CDR3 is 13 amino acids. V was trimmed by 8 bases and J by 5 bases, leaving 16 bases between them. CDR1 is MNHEY, CDR2 SVGAGI, per germline. Before the COVID-19 pandemic, during about 2011-2019, CD4+ T cells were taken from unexposed donors. After approximately ten days of culture, CD4+ T cells were isolated. Testing used SARS-CoV-2 S/N and four cold-coronavirus spikes on unexposed-donor CD4+ T cells, cells permitting. Sequencing used immunoSEQ multiplex PCR; TCRdb keeps in-frame clones, though not all of them. The profile shows more than 25,000 clones, around two thirds of them singletons. Worth noting for this clone: The target antigen is unknown.

V usage is TRBV6-5 and J usage is TRBJ2-7, with D hard to call. The clonotype was recovered from a human donor in good health. Sequencing used CD4+ T cells from PBMCs, cultured in vitro. CDR3: CASCPRRWDEQYF. CDR3 sequence (DNA): TGTGCCAGCTGCCCCCGGCGGTGGGACGAGCAGTACTTC.